This T cell receptor beta chain stems from a study of T cell responses to AZD1222 COVID-19 vaccine. About this clone: Its target is unknown.

Findings and limits, study-wide: Targeting of unmutated variant regions was reportedly seen in nearly half of spike-specific TCRs. Mostly white British, mostly female donors; authors suggested clonal diversity may be underestimated. The study found vaccine-associated CD4 TCRs spanning spike, dominant at 160-218 and 743-854.

The method was immunoSEQ multiplex PCR; TCRdb's version includes in-frame clones alone and lacks a portion of them. The data hold roughly 120,000 clones, with 86% observed a single time. Pooling covered second doses at about 4 or about 12 weeks. The origin of this receptor is an adult who received the AZD1222 COVID-19 vaccine. Specimen: peripheral blood, collected 28 days after the second AZD1222 dose.

Written as DNA, the CDR3 is TGTGCCAGTAGTATAGCCGGGACCACAGATACGCAGTATTTT. This translates into CASSIAGTTDTQYF. The rearrangement joins TRBV19 to TRBJ2-3; D might be TRBD1 or TRBD2, each matching 5 bases. This CDR3 is built from 14 residues. Germline V gives CDR1 LNHDA, CDR2 SQIVND (reference sequence). The germline V and J ends were trimmed by 1 base and 2 bases, with 7 bases remaining between them.